This T cell receptor (beta chain) was sequenced in a study of shared clonotypes between healthy human individuals (dated by TCRdb to 2018 to 2021). Background on the whole study: Two women and a few men aged 18 to 49 years were included in the cohort. For each donor, CD4 naive and CD4 memory were each given three plates, CD8 naive was given two plates, and CD8 memory was given one plate. The study deeply sequenced blood TCR repertoires of several healthy adults to estimate repertoire size and the extent of clonotype sharing between individuals. Different laboratories and diverse techniques were used to prepare libraries and sequence TCR repertoires, to increase sequencing depth and limit assay-specific biases. Leukapheresis yielded between about 0.8 and 8.9 billion PBMCs per donor.

CDR1 and CDR2, looked up from the germline V gene, are SGDLS and YYNGEE. The CDR3 runs 14 residues from the cysteine to the phenylalanine. The retained sequence is limited to the CDR3, 42 bases, with the frame set at the first base. V lost 0 bases and J lost 5 bases; the stretch between them is 9 bases long. About this clone itself: Its recognized antigen is unknown. No quality values exist for individual bases; no much larger clone is one base distant.

Using the deep immunoSEQ assay, TCR CDR3 regions were amplified from genomic DNA by multiplex PCR. Genomic DNA extracted from each cell subset was distributed evenly over all wells of several immunoSEQ 96-well plates, and each plate served as one replicate. Each replicate PCR for sorted subsets received approximately 200 ng genomic DNA, equal to about 30,000 T cell genomes. Purified libraries were quantified with a Qubit 3.0 fluorometer, sized on a Bioanalyzer 2100, and re-quantified with the KAPA Library Quantification kit. Every immunoSEQ 96-well plate was sequenced on a separate single-read 150-cycle Illumina NextSeq 550 flow cell. The authors processed their data as follows. Because the immunoSEQ output held only junctional sequences and lacked quality scores, the filtering could not match the filtering applied to full-length reads. To assign V/J genes and CDR3, sequences were annotated using PyIR, a Python wrapper for IgBLAST v1.9, with IMGT germline references. Reads were removed for weak V/J assignments (E-value above 1e-6), missing CDR3, stop codons, out-of-frame junctions, or ambiguous translated residues. V3J clonotypes were defined by identical inferred V gene, J gene, and CDR3 amino acid sequence. The percentage overlap between two repertoires was calculated by dividing the number of shared unique clonotypes by the size of the smaller repertoire. Repertoire richness was assessed with RTK rarefaction, the Chao1 estimator, and Recon v2.1 estimates of unobserved clonotypes. Generation probabilities for all TCRbeta clonotypes obtained by the gDNA method from four donors were computed using OLGA. TCRdb took this table from immuneACCESS and kept in-frame rearrangements with V and J called. Such tables lack part of the clones; where checked against another copy, unresolved V genes explain under half of the gap, and the rest is unexplained. V and J calls and clone size are given by that table; D and trimming were obtained from the DNA. Here the sample has approximately 1.4 million clones; around 98% occur a single time. The ten largest clones represent 0.45% of the sample.

Points the paper makes about the study in general: Across a few donors, approximately 4.9% of naive CD4, 3.5% of naive CD8, 2.3% of memory CD4, and roughly 0.4% of memory CD8 clonotypes were shared. Clonotypes shared by all four sorted-subset donors showed higher generation probabilities than non-shared clonotypes. Naive subsets generally had larger estimated clonotype richness than memory subsets. Sampling was restricted to blood, and TCR repertoires in tissue are likely to differ from TCR repertoires in blood. Because the study included only a small number of donors, the genetic and exposure-history diversity represented was limited. Even with the large sequencing depth, rarefaction of the sorted-subset datasets indicated that sequencing was incomplete. Pairwise subsampling indicated that sequencing depth was expected to affect the degree of clonotype sharing among donors.

Healthy HIV-negative adults with no recently reported acute infections or vaccinations were included as donors. Only Caucasian adults living in Nashville, Tennessee, USA were represented among the donors. CD4+ T cells were enriched by magnetic negative selection, after which naive cells were positively selected on CD45RA and the negative fraction was taken as the memory subset. Blood was collected by leukapheresis, and PBMCs were isolated by Ficoll-Histopaque density gradient centrifugation and then cryopreserved in liquid nitrogen vapor phase. Analytical flow cytometry was used to check the purity and quantity of every magnetically sorted T cell population. From each sorted fraction, genomic DNA was isolated and quantified by UV absorbance on a Nanodrop 2000c.

The chain is assembled from TRBV9 and TRBJ2-1; D gene: possibly TRBD1, on 5 matching bases. The receptor comes from a man aged 30-40 years in good health. The specimen sequenced was naive CD4+ T cells sorted from blood. Interpreted using the paper, the cell subset or site label stands for: CD45RA+ positively selected. The CDR3 loop reads CASSVVARDNEQFF. The bases are TGTGCCAGCAGCGTAGTAGCCAGGGACAATGAGCAGTTCTTC.